This T cell receptor beta chain was recorded in a study of CD8 T cells in Susac syndrome. The germline gives CDR1 MNHEY, CDR2 SVGAGI. This CDR3 has 15 residues. Trimming removed 5 bases from V and 1 base from J; junction bases left unmatched: 5. Reverse transcription used roughly 0.5 to 1 ug RNA and random hexamers. Via MiXCR, TCRdb re-called the immunoSEQ multiplex PCR reads, giving one row per CDR3 protein. The sample includes 150,000 to 200,000 distinct CDR3 sequences, roughly 94% of them seen just once. The sequence came from a human donor with Susac syndrome. The sequenced sample was CD4+ T cells from PBMCs. This chain joins TRBV6-5 and TRBJ2-3; TRBD1 agrees at 8 bases. CDR3 coding DNA: TGTGCCAGCAGTCGGACAGGGTTTGGCACAGATACGCAGTATTTT. It yields the protein CASSRTGFGTDTQYF.